One and the same sample provided the 27 T cell receptor beta chains below, sequenced in a study of Graves' ophthalmopathy and Graves' hyperthyroidism. For repertoire sequencing, the TCR beta CDR3 regions were amplified from RNA transcripts. Scientists carried out first-round RT-PCR using HTBI primers and then a second-round multiplex PCR. TCRdb ran MiXCR on the multiplex PCR reads and lists one entry per CDR3 protein. The profile covers hundreds of thousands of distinct CDR3 sequences, with over 40% appearing a single time and over 2.5% taken by the ten largest. The source material was peripheral blood. These receptors were taken from an adult man with Graves' ophthalmopathy.

This clonotype was detected ten times or more. The chain employs TRBV11-2 and TRBJ2-7; D is perhaps TRBD1 or TRBD2 (5 bases each). The CDR3 spans 14 residues. The germline V gene has CDR1 SGHAT and CDR2 FQNNGV. V was pared by 6 bases and J by 3 bases, with 15 bases between. The CDR3 DNA sequence: TGTGCCAGCAGGGTCCCGGGACGGAACTACGAGCAGTACTTC. The encoded protein is CASRVPGRNYEQYF.

The chain combines TRBV9 with TRBJ2-7, with D possibly matching TRBD2 (5 bases). CDR3 length: 14 amino acids. Trimming cost V 3 bases and J 6 bases, with 16 bases left between them. Germline CDR1 is SGDLS and CDR2 is YYNGEE. CDR3 region: CASSEGGPGSEQYF. As DNA, the CDR3 is TGTGCCAGCAGCGAAGGCGGACCTGGGAGCGAGCAGTACTTC.

A few counts support this clonotype. The chain carries TRBV20-1 and TRBJ2-7; tentatively, D is TRBD1 or TRBD2 (5 bases each). This CDR3 contains 15 residues. Germline loops: CDR1 DFQATT, CDR2 SNEGSKA (reference sequence). The V end was cut by 3 bases, the J end by 7 bases, with 22 bases between. CDR3 DNA sequence: TGCAGTGCTAGTTCTTGGGGCAGGAGGCTGGGGGAGCAGTACTTC. It codes for CSASSWGRRLGEQYF.

This clonotype turned up a few times. The chain couples TRBV20-1 to TRBJ1-1; TRBD1 aligns across 8 bases. CDR1 and CDR2 (germline): DFQATT, SNEGSKA (reference sequence). This CDR3 has 14 residues. Germline trimming cut 8 bases from V and 1 base from J; bases unmatched to any gene: 9. The CDR3 nucleotides read TGCAGTTACTTGTACAGGGGGGAGAACACTGAAGCTTTCTTT. Translated: CSYLYRGENTEAFF.

This clonotype was counted ten times or more. The rearrangement uses TRBV13 and TRBJ2-5, with unresolved D. Trimming left V 1 base short and J 2 bases short, with 11 bases between. Germline V gene sequence: CDR1 PRHDT, CDR2 FYEKMQ (reference sequence). This CDR3 is built from 15 residues. The CDR3 DNA sequence: TGTGCCAGCAGCTTAGCCCCAACCCTGCAAGAGACCCAGTACTTC. Translated, it gives CASSLAPTLQETQYF.

In its sample, this clonotype was seen many times. The V gene is TRBV5-1, the J gene TRBJ2-7; 7 bases align to TRBD1. CDR1 SGHRS and CDR2 YFSETQ come from the germline V gene. The CDR3 is made up of 13 amino acids. After removal of 0 bases from V and 11 bases from J, the junction contained 8 bases not matched to a gene. This CDR3 reads CASSLDEGAREYF. The CDR3, as DNA: TGCGCCAGCAGCTTGGACGAGGGGGCGAGGGAGTACTTC.

The chain recombines TRBV29-1 with TRBJ1-4; D gene ambiguous. The V gene lost 5 bases and the J gene lost 2 bases, with 6 bases spanning the gap. Germline assignment: CDR1 SQVTM and CDR2 ANQGSEA. CDR3 length: 12 residues. The CDR3 is CSVYGTNEKLFF. CDR3 sequence (DNA): TGCAGCGTTTATGGCACTAATGAAAAACTGTTTTTT.

This clonotype was recorded a few times. The chain carries TRBV20-1 and TRBJ1-5; D possibly corresponds to TRBD1 (6 bases). The CDR3 spans 14 residues. V lost 0 bases and J 5 bases, leaving 11 bases between the germline ends. The V gene's germline CDR1 is DFQATT and CDR2 SNEGSKA (reference sequence). The CDR3 DNA reads as TGCAGTGCTAGAGAGCTAACAGGGCATCAGCCCCAGCATTTT. Protein product: CSARELTGHQPQHF.

V and J are TRBV24-1 and TRBJ1-6, with D maybe TRBD1 (6 bases). The CDR3 totals 14 residues. Per the germline V gene, CDR1 is KGHDR and CDR2 is SFDVKD. The V end was cut by 3 bases, the J end by 10 bases, with 12 bases between. The CDR3 sequence: CATSDEGESSPLHF. CDR3 coding DNA: TGTGCCACCAGTGATGAGGGGGAAAGCTCACCCCTCCACTTT.

In its sample, this clonotype was seen many times. The chain links TRBV12-3 or TRBV12-4 to TRBJ1-1, with 7 bases identical to TRBD1. This CDR3 has 15 residues. The junction had 5 bases not matched to a gene; V was cut back by 4 bases and J by 0 bases. The CDR3 is CASSSSDRVNTEAFF. In nucleotides, the CDR3 is TGTGCCAGCAGTTCTTCCGACAGGGTGAACACTGAAGCTTTCTTT.

The chain recombines TRBV19 with TRBJ2-6, with D uncertain. The CDR3 has 14 amino acids. CDR1 and CDR2 (germline): LNHDA, SQIVND (reference sequence). V was trimmed by 3 bases and J by 4 bases, leaving 7 bases between them. The CDR3 sequence: CASSMTEGANVLTF. In DNA, the CDR3 is TGTGCCAGTAGTATGACGGAGGGGGCCAACGTCCTGACTTTC.

The chain combines TRBV2 with TRBJ1-2, with a tentative D call TRBD1 (5 bases). CDR3 length: 13 residues. Trimming cost V 7 bases and J 5 bases, with 14 bases left between them. Germline V gives CDR1 SNHLY, CDR2 FYNNEI. CDR3 coding DNA: TGTGCCAGCACCACTGCCGGGACTTATGGCTACACCTTC. It codes for CASTTAGTYGYTF.

As for this clonotype: At one end the junction does not follow the germline gene, possibly because of a read error. This rearrangement joins TRBV10-3 to TRBJ1-1, with D possibly TRBD1 on 6 matching bases. The germline V gene encodes CDR1 ENHRY and CDR2 SYGVKD. The CDR3 totals 16 residues. CDR3 coding DNA: TGTGCCAGCAGTTACTCGTGGGCGGGAGGGGACACTGAAGCTTCCTTT. Amino acid sequence: CASSYSWAGGDTEASF.

CDR3 coding DNA: TGTGCCAGCAGCCAAGACTGGCAAGGGGAGGAGCTGTTTTTT. It translates to CASSQDWQGEELFF. J is TRBJ2-2 and V is TRBV7-2, with a tentative D call TRBD1 (5 bases). CDR3 size: 14 residues. Germline-derived CDR1 and CDR2 are SGHTA and FQGNSA. V gave up 5 bases and J gave up 10 bases, with 17 bases separating them.

The rearrangement links TRBV4-2 to TRBJ2-7; no definite D call. The V gene's germline CDR1 is LGHNA and CDR2 YNFKEQ. V dropped 0 bases and J dropped 0 bases, with 12 bases sitting between them. This CDR3 has 16 residues. CDR3 in amino acids: CASSQEALLSSYEQYF. The CDR3 region has the DNA TGTGCCAGCAGCCAAGAGGCTCTCCTTAGCTCCTACGAGCAGTACTTC.

This sequence joins TRBV7-9 and TRBJ1-2; 9 bases are a match to TRBD1. V trimming: 5 bases; J trimming: 3 bases; junction bases outside the gene matches: 4. The CDR3 is 14 amino acids. Germline loops: CDR1 SEHNR, CDR2 FQNEAQ (reference sequence). The CDR3 coding sequence is TGTGCCAGCAGCCTACAGGGGGCCCACTATGGCTACACCTTC. Translation: CASSLQGAHYGYTF.

This clonotype was seen a few times. The chain joins TRBV6-1 to TRBJ1-2; D not resolved. The length of the CDR3 is 15 residues. V gave up 5 bases and J gave up 8 bases, with 21 bases separating them. In germline, CDR1 is MNHNS, CDR2 SASEGT. CDR3 sequence reads: CASSLPFGEAYGYTF. CDR3 nucleotide sequence: TGTGCCAGCAGTCTTCCTTTTGGGGAAGCTTACGGCTACACCTTC.

There are many counts of this clonotype. The chain uses TRBV7-8 and TRBJ2-7; 9 nucleotides agree with TRBD2. Trimming cost V 1 base and J 6 bases; bases outside gene matches: 4. Germline V gene sequence: CDR1 SGHVS, CDR2 FQNEAQ. The CDR3 loop spans 14 amino acids. The CDR3 loop is CASSLGTSVIEQYF. Written as DNA, the CDR3 is TGTGCCAGCAGCTTAGGGACTAGCGTTATCGAGCAGTACTTC.

This clonotype was counted ten times or more. The gene calls are TRBV9 and TRBJ2-5; D gene uncertain. Germline CDR1 SGDLS, CDR2 YYNGEE. Trimming removed 0 bases at V and 4 bases at J, with 7 bases between. There are 13 residues in the CDR3. In DNA, the CDR3 is TGTGCCAGCAGCGTAGACAGACGAGAGACCCAGTACTTC. This translates into CASSVDRRETQYF.

This clonotype was detected ten times or more. The chain combines TRBV6-4 with TRBJ2-2; D not resolved. This CDR3 contains 14 residues. Trimming shortened V by 0 bases and J by 3 bases, and 5 bases separated the two germline ends. CDR1 is MRHNA, CDR2 SNTAGT, per germline. CDR3 bases: TGTGCCAGCAGTGACTCGTCAGACACCGGGGAGCTGTTTTTT. This sequence encodes CASSDSSDTGELFF.

This chain links TRBV29-1 with TRBJ1-4; 9 bases map to TRBD1. The CDR3 runs to 14 residues. V was clipped by 7 bases and J by 8 bases; unmatched bases: 11. Germline CDR1 is SQVTM and CDR2 is ANQGSEA. In nucleotides, the CDR3 is TGCAGCGGTTCCGGGACAGGGCGTGAGGAAAAACTGTTTTTT. Translated, it gives CSGSGTGREEKLFF.

The sample holds many counts of this clonotype. The chain combines TRBV20-1 with TRBJ2-7, with D uncertain. This CDR3 comprises 13 residues. V lost 6 bases to trimming and J lost 5 bases, with 17 bases between them. CDR1 and CDR2 (germline): DFQATT, SNEGSKA (reference sequence). The CDR3 DNA reads as TGCAGTGCCTCGTCCTTGCGGCGGCACGAGCAGTACTTC. Protein: CSASSLRRHEQYF.

V and J are TRBV5-8 and TRBJ2-5, with TRBD1 matching over 7 bases. This CDR3 is built from 16 residues. The V and J ends lost 2 bases and 5 bases, in that order; junction bases with no gene match: 12. From germline, CDR1 is SGHTS and CDR2 YDEGEE. CDR3 protein: CASSFTIGQEQETQYF. For the CDR3, the DNA is TGTGCCAGCAGCTTCACCATCGGACAGGAGCAGGAGACCCAGTACTTC.

J is TRBJ1-5 and V is TRBV2, with 7 positions matching TRBD1. The CDR3 runs to 16 residues. V lost 7 bases and J lost 3; bases outside the gene matches: 12. Looked up from germline, CDR1 is SNHLY and CDR2 is FYNNEI. DNA for the CDR3: TGTGCCAGCAATGCGGTGGGGGACAGCTACAATCAGCCCCAGCATTTT. This gives the protein CASNAVGDSYNQPQHF.

This clonotype was detected ten times or more. J is TRBJ1-1 and V is TRBV29-1; TRBD1 matches at 9 bases. The CDR3 has 14 residues. Germline V gives CDR1 SQVTM, CDR2 ANQGSEA. J lost 0 bases, V lost 4 bases, and 3 bases had no gene match. CDR3 bases: TGCAGCGTTGGGACAGGGGTAATGAACACTGAAGCTTTCTTT. Its protein is CSVGTGVMNTEAFF. The whole variable domain, remainder taken from reference TRBV29-1 and TRBJ1-1, is SAVISQKPSRDICQRGTSLTIQCQVDSQVTMMFWYRQQPGQSLTLIATANQGSEATYESGFVIDKFPISRPNLTFSTLTVSNMSPEDSSIYLCSVGTGVMNTEAFFGQGTRLTVV.

This clonotype showed up just a few times. DNA for the CDR3: TGTGCCAGCAGTTTGGGGTCCCTAGCGTACGAGCAGTACTTC. Its translation: CASSLGSLAYEQYF. The chain combines TRBV6-5 with TRBJ2-7, with D perhaps TRBD2 (6 bases). This CDR3 is built from 14 residues. V was clipped by 4 bases and J by 4 bases, with 14 bases between them. Per germline, CDR1 MNHEY and CDR2 SVGAGI.

This clonotype was recorded many times. The genes are TRBV24-1 and TRBJ1-5; D uncertain. Between the trimmed V and J ends, which lost 3 bases and 7 bases, there was a span of 9 bases. Germline-derived CDR1 and CDR2 are KGHDR and SFDVKD. This CDR3 region has 13 residues. CDR3 amino acids: CATSDTGGQPQHF. CDR3 nucleotide sequence: TGTGCCACCAGTGATACGGGCGGGCAGCCCCAGCATTTT.